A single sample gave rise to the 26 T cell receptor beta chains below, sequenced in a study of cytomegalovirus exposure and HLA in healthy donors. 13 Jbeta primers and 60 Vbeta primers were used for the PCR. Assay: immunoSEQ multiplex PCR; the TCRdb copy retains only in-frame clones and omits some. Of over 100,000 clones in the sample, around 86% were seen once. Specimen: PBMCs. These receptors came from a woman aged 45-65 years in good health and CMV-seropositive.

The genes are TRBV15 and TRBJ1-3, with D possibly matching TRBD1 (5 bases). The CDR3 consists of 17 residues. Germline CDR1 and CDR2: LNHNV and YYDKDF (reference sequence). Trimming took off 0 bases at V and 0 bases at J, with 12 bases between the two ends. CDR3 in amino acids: CATSRDLTGVSGNTIYF. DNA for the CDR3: TGTGCCACCAGCAGAGATCTCACAGGCGTCTCTGGAAACACCATATATTTT.

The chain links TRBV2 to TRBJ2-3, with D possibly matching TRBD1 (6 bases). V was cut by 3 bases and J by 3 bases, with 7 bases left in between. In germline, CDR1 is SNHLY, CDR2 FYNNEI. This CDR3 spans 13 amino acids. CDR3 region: CASSDGTTDTQYF. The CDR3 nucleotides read TGTGCCAGCAGTGATGGGACAACAGATACGCAGTATTTT.

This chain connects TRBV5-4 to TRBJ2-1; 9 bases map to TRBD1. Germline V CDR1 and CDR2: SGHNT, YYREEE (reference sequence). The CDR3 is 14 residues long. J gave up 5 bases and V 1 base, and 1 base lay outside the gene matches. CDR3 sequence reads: CASSLRTGDNEQFF. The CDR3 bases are TGTGCCAGCAGCTTGAGGACAGGGGACAATGAGCAGTTCTTC.

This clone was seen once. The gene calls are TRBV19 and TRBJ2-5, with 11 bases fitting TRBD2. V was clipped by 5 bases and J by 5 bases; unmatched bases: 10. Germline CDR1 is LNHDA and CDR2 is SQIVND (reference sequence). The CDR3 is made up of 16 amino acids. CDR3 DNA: TGTGCCAGTAGTTCAATGGGACTAGCGGTTGGGGAGACCCAGTACTTC. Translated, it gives CASSSMGLAVGETQYF.

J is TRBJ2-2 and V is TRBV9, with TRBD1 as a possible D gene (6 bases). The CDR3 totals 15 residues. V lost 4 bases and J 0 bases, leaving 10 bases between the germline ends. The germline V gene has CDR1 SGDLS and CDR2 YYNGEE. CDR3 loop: CASSTGTPNTGELFF. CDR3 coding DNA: TGTGCCAGCAGCACCGGGACACCGAACACCGGGGAGCTGTTTTTT.

CDR3: CASSRVAGADTQYF. The CDR3, as DNA: TGTGCCAGCAGCCGAGTAGCGGGAGCAGATACGCAGTATTTT. The chain is built from TRBV7-2 and TRBJ2-3; 9 bases agree with TRBD2. Germline CDR1 and CDR2: SGHTA and FQGNSA. The CDR3 sequence is 14 residues long. With 5 bases clipped from V and 4 bases from J, the junction kept 4 bases outside the gene matches.

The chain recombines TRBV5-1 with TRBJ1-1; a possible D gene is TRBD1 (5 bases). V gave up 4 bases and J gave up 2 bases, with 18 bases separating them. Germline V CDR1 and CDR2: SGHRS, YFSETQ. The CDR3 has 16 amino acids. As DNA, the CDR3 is TGCGCCAGCAGCCCCTCCTGGGGCCAGCTTAACACTGAAGCTTTCTTT. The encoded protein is CASSPSWGQLNTEAFF.

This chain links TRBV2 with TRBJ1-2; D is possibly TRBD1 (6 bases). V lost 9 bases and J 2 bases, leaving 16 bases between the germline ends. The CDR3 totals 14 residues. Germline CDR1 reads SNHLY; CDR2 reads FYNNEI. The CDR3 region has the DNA TGTGCCAGTAAATTCCGGACAGTAAACTATGGCTACACCTTC. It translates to CASKFRTVNYGYTF.

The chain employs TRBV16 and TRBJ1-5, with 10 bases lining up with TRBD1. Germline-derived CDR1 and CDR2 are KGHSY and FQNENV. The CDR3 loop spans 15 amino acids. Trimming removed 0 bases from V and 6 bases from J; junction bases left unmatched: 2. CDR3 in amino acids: CASSQSGTGVQPQHF. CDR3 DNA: TGTGCCAGCAGCCAATCGGGGACAGGGGTTCAGCCCCAGCATTTT. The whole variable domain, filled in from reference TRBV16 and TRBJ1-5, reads GEEVAQTPKHLVRGEGQKAKLYCAPIKGHSYVFWYQQVLKNEFKFLISFQNENVFDETGMPKERFSAKCLPNSPCSLEIQATKLEDSAVYFCASSQSGTGVQPQHFGDGTRLSIL.

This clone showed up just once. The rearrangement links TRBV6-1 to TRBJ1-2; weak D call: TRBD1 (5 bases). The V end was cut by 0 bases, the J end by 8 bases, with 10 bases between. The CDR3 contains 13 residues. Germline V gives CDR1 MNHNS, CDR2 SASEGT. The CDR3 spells CASSEAGAEGYTF. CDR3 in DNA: TGTGCCAGCAGTGAAGCAGGGGCAGAGGGCTACACCTTC.

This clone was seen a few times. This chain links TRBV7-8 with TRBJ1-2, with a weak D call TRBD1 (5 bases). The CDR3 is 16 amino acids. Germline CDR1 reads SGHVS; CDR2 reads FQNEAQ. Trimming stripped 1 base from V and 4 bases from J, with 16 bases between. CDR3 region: CASSLGRRRGSYGYTF. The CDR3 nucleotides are TGTGCCAGCAGCTTAGGTCGTCGGAGGGGTAGCTATGGCTACACCTTC.

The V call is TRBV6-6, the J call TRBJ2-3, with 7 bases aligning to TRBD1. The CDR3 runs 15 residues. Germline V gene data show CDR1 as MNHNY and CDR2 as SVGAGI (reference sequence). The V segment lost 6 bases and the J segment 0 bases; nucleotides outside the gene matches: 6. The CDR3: CASSGQAASTDTQYF. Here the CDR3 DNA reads TGTGCCAGCAGCGGACAGGCTGCTAGCACAGATACGCAGTATTTT.

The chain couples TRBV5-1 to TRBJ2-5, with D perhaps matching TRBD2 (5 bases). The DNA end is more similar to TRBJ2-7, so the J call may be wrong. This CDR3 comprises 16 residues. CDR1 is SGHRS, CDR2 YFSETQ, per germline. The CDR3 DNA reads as TGCGCCAGCAGCTTGGCAGCGAGTGGCGGAGGTTACGAGCAGTACTTC. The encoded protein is CASSLAASGGGYEQYF.

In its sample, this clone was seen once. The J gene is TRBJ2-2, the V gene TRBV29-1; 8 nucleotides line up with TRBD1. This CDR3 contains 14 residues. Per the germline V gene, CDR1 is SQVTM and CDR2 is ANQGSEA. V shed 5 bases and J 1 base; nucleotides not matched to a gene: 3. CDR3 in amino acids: CSVRGQVNTGELFF. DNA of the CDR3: TGCAGCGTTCGGGGACAGGTGAACACCGGGGAGCTGTTTTTT.

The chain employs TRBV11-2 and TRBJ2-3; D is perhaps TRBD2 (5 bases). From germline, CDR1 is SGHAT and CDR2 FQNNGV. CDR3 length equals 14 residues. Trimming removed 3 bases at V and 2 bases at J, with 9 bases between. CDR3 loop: CASSFRGSTDTQYF. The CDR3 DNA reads TGTGCCAGCAGCTTCCGGGGTTCCACAGATACGCAGTATTTT. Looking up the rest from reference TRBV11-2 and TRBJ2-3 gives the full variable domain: EAGVAQSPRYKIIEKRQSVAFWCNPISGHATLYWYQQILGQGPKLLIQFQNNGVVDDSQLPKDRFSAERLKGVDSTLKIQPAKLEDSAVYLCASSFRGSTDTQYFGPGTRLTVL.

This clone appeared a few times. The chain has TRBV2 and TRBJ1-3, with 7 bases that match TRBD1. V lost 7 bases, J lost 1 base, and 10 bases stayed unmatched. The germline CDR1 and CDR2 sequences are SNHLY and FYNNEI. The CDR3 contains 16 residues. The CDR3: CASNSGQATSGNTIYF. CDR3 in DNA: TGTGCCAGCAACAGCGGACAGGCAACTTCTGGAAACACCATATATTTT.

CDR3 bases: TGTGCCAGCAGTTTGGACGGGAGGGCTGGCGAGCAGTACTTC. This translates into CASSLDGRAGEQYF. This chain uses TRBV27 with TRBJ2-7; 8 bases agree with TRBD2. The trim removed 3 bases at V and 6 bases at J, leaving 7 bases unmatched. Germline V gives CDR1 MNHEY, CDR2 SMNVEV (reference sequence). The CDR3 is 14 residues long.

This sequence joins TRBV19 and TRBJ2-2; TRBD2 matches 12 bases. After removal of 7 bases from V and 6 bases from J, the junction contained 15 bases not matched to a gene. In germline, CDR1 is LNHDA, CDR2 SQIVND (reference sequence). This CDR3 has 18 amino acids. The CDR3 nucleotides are TGTGCCAGTACCCTGATGTTGCTAGCGGGAGGGTTTGCCGGGGAGCTGTTTTTT. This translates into CASTLMLLAGGFAGELFF.

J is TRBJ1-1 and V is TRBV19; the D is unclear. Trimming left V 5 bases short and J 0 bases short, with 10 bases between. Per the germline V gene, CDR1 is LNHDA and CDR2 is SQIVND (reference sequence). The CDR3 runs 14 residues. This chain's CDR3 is CASSEFTMNTEAFF. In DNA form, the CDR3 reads TGTGCCAGTAGTGAATTCACAATGAACACTGAAGCTTTCTTT.

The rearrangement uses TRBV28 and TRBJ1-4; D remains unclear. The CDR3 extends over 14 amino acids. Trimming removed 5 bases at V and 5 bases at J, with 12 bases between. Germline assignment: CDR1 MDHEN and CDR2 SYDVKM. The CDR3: CASSIARGNEKLFF. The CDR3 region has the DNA TGTGCCAGCAGTATAGCCAGAGGGAATGAAAAACTGTTTTTT.

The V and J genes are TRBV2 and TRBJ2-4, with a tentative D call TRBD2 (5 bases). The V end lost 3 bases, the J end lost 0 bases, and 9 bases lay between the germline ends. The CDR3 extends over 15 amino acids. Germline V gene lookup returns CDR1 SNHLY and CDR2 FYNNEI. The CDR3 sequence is CASSDAGLAKNIQYF. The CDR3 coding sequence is TGTGCCAGCAGTGATGCCGGACTAGCCAAAAACATTCAGTACTTC.

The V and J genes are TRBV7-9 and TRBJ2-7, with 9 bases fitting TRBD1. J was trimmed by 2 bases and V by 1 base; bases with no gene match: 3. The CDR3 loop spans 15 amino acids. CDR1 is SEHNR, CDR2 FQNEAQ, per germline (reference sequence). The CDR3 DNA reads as TGTGCCAGCAGCTTAGGGACAGGGGACCCCTACGAGCAGTACTTC. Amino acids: CASSLGTGDPYEQYF.

For the CDR3, the DNA is TGCGCCAGCAGCTCACAGGGCAGGGAAGATACGCAGTATTTT. Translating it yields CASSSQGREDTQYF. V gene TRBV5-1 combines with J gene TRBJ2-3, with D maybe TRBD1 (6 bases). Germline CDR1 and CDR2: SGHRS and YFSETQ. The V end was cut by 3 bases, the J end by 5 bases, with 13 bases between. This CDR3 region has 14 residues.

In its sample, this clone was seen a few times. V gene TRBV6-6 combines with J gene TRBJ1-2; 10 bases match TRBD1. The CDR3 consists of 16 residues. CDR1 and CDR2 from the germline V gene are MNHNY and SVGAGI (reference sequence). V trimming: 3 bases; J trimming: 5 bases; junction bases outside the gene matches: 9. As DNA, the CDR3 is TGTGCCAGCAGTTATCTCGACAGGGGGCTACGGTATGGCTACACCTTC. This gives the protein CASSYLDRGLRYGYTF.

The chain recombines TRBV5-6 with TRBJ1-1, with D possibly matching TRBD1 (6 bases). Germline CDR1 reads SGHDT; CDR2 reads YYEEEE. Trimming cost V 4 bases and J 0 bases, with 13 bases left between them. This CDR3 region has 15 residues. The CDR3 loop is CASSLGADMNTEAFF. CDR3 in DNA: TGTGCCAGCAGCCTGGGGGCAGACATGAACACTGAAGCTTTCTTT.

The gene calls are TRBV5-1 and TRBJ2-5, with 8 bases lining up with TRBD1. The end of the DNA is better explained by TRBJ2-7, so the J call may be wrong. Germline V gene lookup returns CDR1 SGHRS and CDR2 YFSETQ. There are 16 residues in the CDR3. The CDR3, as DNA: TGCGCCAGCAGCCGCGGACAGGGCTATTCAACGTACGAGCAGTACTTC. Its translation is CASSRGQGYSTYEQYF.